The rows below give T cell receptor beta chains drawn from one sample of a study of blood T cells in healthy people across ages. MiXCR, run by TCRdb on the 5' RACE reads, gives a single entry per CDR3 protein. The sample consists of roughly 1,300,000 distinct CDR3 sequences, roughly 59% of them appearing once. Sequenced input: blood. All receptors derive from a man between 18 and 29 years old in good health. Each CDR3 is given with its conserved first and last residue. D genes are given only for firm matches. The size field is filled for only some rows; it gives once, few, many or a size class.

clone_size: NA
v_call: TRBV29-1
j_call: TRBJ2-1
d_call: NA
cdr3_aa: CTVLGEGYNEQFF
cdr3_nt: TGCACCGTTCTAGGAGAGGGCTACAATGAGCAGTTCTTC

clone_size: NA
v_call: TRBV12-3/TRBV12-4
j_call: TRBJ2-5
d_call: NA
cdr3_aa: CASSFRDGGEDSQYF
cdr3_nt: TGTGCCAGCAGTTTCCGGGACGGGGGCGAAGATAGCCAGTACTTC

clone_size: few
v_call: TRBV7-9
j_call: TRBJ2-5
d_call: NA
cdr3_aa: CASSLGYSQYF
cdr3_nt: TGTGCCAGCAGCTTAGGCTACTCCCAGTACTTC

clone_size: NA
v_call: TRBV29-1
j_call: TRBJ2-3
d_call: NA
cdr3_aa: CSEGESHTQYF
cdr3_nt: TGCAGCGAAGGGGAGAGCCATACGCAGTATTTT

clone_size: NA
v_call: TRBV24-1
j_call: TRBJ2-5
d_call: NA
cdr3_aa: CATSDWAGGEETQYF
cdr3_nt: TGTGCCACCAGTGATTGGGCTGGCGGCGAAGAGACCCAGTACTTC

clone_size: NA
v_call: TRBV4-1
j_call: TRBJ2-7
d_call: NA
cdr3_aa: CASSQSEGYEQYF
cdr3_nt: TGCGCCAGCAGCCAGAGCGAAGGCTACGAGCAGTACTTC

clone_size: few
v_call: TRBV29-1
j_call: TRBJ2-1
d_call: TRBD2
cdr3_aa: CSVRTSLEYNEQFF
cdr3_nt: TGCAGCGTTAGGACTAGTTTAGAATACAATGAGCAGTTCTTC

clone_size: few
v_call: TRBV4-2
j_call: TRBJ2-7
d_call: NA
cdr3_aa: CASSQRPTGSTYEQYF
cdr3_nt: TGTGCCAGCAGCCAAAGACCCACAGGGTCAACCTACGAGCAGTACTTC

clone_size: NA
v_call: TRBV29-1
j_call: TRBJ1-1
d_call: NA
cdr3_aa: CSVKSRAQGAFF
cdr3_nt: TGCAGCGTTAAGTCCAGGGCCCAGGGCGCTTTCTTT

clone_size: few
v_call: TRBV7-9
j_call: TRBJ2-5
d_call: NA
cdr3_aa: CASSLESHQETQYF
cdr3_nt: TGTGCCAGCAGCTTAGAGAGCCACCAAGAGACCCAGTACTTC

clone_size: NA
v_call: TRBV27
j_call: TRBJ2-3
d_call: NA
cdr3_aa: CASSFHARPTDTQYF
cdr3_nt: TGTGCCAGCAGTTTTCACGCTCGCCCCACAGATACGCAGTATTTT

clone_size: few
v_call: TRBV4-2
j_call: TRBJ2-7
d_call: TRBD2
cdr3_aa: CASSQVLAGVTTNYEQYF
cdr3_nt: TGTGCCAGCAGCCAAGTATTAGCGGGGGTTACTACGAACTACGAGCAGTACTTC

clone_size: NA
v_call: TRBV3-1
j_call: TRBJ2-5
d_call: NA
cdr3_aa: CASSHFGQETQYF
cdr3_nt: TGTGCCAGCAGCCATTTCGGGCAAGAGACCCAGTACTTC

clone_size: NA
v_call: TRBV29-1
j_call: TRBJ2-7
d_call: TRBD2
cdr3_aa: CSVEVITSATYEQYF
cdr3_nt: TGCAGCGTTGAAGTAATAACTAGCGCAACCTACGAGCAGTACTTC

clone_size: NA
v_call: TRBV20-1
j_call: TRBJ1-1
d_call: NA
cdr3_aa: CSASPLGTEAFF
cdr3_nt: TGCAGTGCTAGCCCCCTCGGGACTGAAGCTTTCTTT

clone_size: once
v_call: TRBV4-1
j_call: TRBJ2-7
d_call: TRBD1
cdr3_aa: CASAPGTGPEQYF
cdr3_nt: TGCGCCAGCGCTCCCGGGACAGGACCAGAGCAGTACTTC

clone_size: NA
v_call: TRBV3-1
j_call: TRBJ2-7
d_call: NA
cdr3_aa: CASSHGHYEQYF
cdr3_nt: TGTGCCAGCAGCCACGGCCACTACGAGCAGTACTTC

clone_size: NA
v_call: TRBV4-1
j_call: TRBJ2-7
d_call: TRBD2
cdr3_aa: CASSPRLAGGFYEQYF
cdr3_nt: TGCGCCAGCAGCCCACGACTAGCGGGAGGGTTCTACGAGCAGTACTTC

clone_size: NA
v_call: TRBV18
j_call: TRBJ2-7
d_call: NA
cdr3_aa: CASSRGTGSPVGYEQYF
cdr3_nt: TGTGCCAGCTCACGAGGTACAGGGAGCCCCGTTGGCTACGAGCAGTACTTC

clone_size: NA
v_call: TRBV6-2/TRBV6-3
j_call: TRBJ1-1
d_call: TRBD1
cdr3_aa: CASSYSMGQGWTEAFF
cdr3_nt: TGTGCCAGCAGTTACTCTATGGGACAGGGTTGGACTGAAGCTTTCTTT

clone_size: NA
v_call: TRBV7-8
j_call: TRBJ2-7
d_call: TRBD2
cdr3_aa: CASSPWREVSYEQYF
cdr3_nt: TGTGCCAGCAGCCCGTGGCGGGAGGTTTCCTACGAGCAGTACTTC

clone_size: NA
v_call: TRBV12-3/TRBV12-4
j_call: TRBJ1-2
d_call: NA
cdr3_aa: CASSYIGDLNYGYTF
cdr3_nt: TGTGCCAGCAGTTACATCGGGGACCTTAACTATGGCTACACCTTC

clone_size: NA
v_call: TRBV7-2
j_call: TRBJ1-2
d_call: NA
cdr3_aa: CASSFGGPNYGYTF
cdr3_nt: TGTGCCAGCAGCTTCGGGGGGCCTAACTATGGCTACACCTTC

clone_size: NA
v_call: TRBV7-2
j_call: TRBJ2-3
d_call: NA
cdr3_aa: CASTPGDFNTDTQYF
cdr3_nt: TGTGCCAGCACCCCCGGGGACTTTAACACAGATACACAGTATTTT

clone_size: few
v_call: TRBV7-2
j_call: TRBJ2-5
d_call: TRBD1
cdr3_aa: CASSFDRGRETQYF
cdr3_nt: TGTGCCAGCAGCTTTGACAGGGGACGAGAGACCCAGTACTTC

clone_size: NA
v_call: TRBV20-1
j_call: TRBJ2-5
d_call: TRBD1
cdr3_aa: CSARLQGAETQYF
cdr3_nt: TGCAGTGCTAGACTCCAGGGGGCAGAGACCCAGTACTTC

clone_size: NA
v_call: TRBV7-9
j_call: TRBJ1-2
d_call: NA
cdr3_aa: CASSLTTQGYGYTF
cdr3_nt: TGTGCCAGCAGCTTAACAACGCAGGGTTATGGCTACACCTTC

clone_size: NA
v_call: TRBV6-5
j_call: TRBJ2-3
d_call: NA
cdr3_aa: CASSYRGRKYF
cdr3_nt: TGTGCCAGCAGTTATCGAGGGAGGAAGTATTTT

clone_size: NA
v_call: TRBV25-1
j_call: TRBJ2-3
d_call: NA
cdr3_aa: CASSGLAIRTDTQYF
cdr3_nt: TGTGCCAGCAGTGGGCTAGCTATTCGCACAGATACGCAGTATTTT

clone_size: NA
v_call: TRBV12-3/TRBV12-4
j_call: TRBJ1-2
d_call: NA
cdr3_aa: CASSLHRNYGYIF
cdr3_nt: TGTGCCAGCAGTTTACACAGGAACTATGGCTACATCTTC

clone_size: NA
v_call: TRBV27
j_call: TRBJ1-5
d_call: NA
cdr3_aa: CASSGNSWQPQHF
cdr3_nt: TGTGCCAGCAGTGGAAATAGTTGGCAGCCCCAGCATTTT

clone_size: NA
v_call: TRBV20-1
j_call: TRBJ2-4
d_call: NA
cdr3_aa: CSARGMGGQSQIAKNIQYF
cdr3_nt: TGCAGTGCTAGAGGAATGGGGGGACAGTCCCAAATAGCCAAAAACATTCAGTACTTC

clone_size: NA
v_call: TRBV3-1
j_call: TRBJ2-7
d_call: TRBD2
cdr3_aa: CASSRLGAGAYEQYF
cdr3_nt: TGTGCCAGCAGCCGTCTGGGAGCGGGGGCTTACGAGCAGTACTTC

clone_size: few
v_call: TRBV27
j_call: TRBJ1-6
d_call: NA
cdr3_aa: CASSLNREYNSPLHF
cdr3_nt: TGTGCCAGCAGCCTAAACAGGGAGTATAATTCACCCCTCCACTTT

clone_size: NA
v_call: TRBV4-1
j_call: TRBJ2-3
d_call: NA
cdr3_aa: CASSPRAGERDTQYF
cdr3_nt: TGCGCCAGCAGCCCGAGGGCAGGGGAGCGAGATACGCAGTATTTT

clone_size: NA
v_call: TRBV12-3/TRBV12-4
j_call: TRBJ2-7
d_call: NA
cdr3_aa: CASSWGVGRGGYEQYF
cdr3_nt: TGTGCCAGCAGTTGGGGCGTCGGGCGAGGGGGTTACGAGCAGTACTTC

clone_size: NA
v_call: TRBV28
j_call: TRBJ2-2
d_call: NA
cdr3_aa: CASSGVKGTGELFF
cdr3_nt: TGTGCCAGCAGCGGGGTGAAGGGCACCGGGGAGCTGTTTTTT

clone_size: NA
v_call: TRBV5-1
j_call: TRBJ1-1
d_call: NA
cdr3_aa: CASSLSGATDTEAFF
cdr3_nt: TGCGCCAGCAGCTTATCGGGGGCTACGGACACTGAAGCTTTCTTT

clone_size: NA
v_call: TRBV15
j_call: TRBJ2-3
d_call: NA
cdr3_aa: CATSRDSRSTDTQYF
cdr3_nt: TGTGCCACCAGCAGAGACAGCCGGAGCACAGATACGCAGTATTTT

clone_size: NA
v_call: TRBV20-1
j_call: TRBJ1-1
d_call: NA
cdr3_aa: CSARGFGTRGTEAFF
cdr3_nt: TGCAGTGCTAGGGGGTTCGGGACACGGGGGACTGAAGCTTTCTTT

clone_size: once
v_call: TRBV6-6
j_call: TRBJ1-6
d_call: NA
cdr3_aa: CASSYSGRDNSPLHF
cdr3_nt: TGTGCCAGCAGTTACTCGGGACGGGATAATTCACCCCTCCACTTT

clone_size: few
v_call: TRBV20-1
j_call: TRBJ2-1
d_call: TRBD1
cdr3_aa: CSARAKGGLRNEQFF
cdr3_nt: TGCAGTGCTAGAGCTAAAGGGGGCCTCCGGAATGAGCAGTTCTTC

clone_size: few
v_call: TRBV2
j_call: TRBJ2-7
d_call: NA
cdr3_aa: CASSELLAEGSYEQYF
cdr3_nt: TGTGCCAGCAGTGAATTACTGGCGGAGGGCTCCTACGAGCAGTACTTC

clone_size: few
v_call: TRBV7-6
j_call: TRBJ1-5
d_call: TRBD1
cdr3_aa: CASSPDRDGNQPQHF
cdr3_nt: TGTGCCAGCAGCCCGGACAGGGACGGCAATCAGCCCCAGCATTTT

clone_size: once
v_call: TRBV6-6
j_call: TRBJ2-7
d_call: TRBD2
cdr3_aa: CASAGTSGRACEQYF
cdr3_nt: TGTGCCAGCGCCGGGACTAGCGGGAGGGCCTGCGAGCAGTACTTC

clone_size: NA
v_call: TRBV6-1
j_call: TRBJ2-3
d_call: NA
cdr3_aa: CASSEARGSPRDTQYF
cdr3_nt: TGTGCCAGCAGTGAAGCGCGGGGCAGTCCCAGAGATACGCAGTATTTT